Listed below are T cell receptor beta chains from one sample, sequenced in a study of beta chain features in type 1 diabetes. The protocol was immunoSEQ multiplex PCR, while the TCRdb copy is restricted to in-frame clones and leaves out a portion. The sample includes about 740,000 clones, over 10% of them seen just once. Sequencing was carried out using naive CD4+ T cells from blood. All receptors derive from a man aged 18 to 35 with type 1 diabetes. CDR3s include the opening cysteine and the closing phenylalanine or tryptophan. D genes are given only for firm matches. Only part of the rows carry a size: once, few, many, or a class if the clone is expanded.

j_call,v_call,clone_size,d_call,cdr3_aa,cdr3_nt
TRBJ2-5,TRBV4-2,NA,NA,CASSQVGGRPHIPLTQYF,TGTGCCAGCAGCCAAGTGGGGGGTCGGCCCCATATCCCCCTGACCCAGTACTTC
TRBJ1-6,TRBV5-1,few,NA,CASSLDGNSPLHF,TGCGCCAGCAGCCTCGACGGGAATTCACCCCTCCACTTT
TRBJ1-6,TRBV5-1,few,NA,CASSLRPPGDSPLHF,TGCGCCAGCAGCTTGAGGCCGCCAGGGGATTCACCCCTCCACTTT
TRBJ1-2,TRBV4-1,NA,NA,CASSQDGKTLDYGYTF,TGCGCCAGCAGCCAAGATGGGAAGACGCTTGACTATGGCTACACCTTC
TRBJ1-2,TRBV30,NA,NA,CAWTPQGYGYTF,TGTGCCTGGACCCCCCAGGGCTATGGCTACACCTTC
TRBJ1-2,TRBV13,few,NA,CASSLGGQGSYGYTF,TGTGCCAGCAGCTTAGGAGGTCAGGGGAGCTATGGCTACACCTTC
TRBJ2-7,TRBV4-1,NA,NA,CASSQDGRRAFYEQYF,TGCGCCAGCAGCCAAGATGGGCGCAGGGCCTTCTACGAGCAGTACTTC
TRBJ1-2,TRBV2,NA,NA,CASSEARQEKPRVGYTF,TGTGCCAGCAGTGAAGCGCGACAGGAAAAACCCCGGGTTGGCTACACCTTC
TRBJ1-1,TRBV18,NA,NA,CASSPPSGGEAFF,TGTGCCAGCTCACCACCGTCGGGCGGTGAAGCTTTCTTT
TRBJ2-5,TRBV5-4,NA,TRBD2,CASSLGSGGETQYF,TGTGCCAGCAGCTTGGGTAGCGGGGGGGAGACCCAGTACTTC
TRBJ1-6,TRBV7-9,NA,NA,CASSLATGTGRNSPLHF,TGTGCCAGCAGCTTAGCTACAGGAACGGGCCGAAATTCACCCCTCCACTTT
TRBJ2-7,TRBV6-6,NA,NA,CASSYSGREQYF,TGTGCCAGCAGTTACTCCGGGCGCGAGCAGTACTTC
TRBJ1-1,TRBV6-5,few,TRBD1,CASRRGQGGAFF,TGTGCCAGCAGACGCGGACAGGGCGGAGCTTTCTTT
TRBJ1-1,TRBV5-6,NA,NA,CASSLAFTEAFF,TGTGCCAGCAGCTTGGCCTTCACTGAAGCTTTCTTT
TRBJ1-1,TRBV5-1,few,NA,CASSLEGGVNTEAFF,TGCGCCAGCAGCTTGGAGGGAGGGGTGAACACTGAAGCTTTCTTT
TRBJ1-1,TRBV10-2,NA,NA,CASCWTTNTEAFF,TGCGCCTCCTGTTGGACCACGAACACTGAAGCTTTCTTT
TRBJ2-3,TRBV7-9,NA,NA,CASSPLVVDTQYF,TGTGCCAGCAGCCCGCTGGTGGTAGATACGCAGTATTTT
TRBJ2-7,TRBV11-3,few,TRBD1,CASSIGTGSYEQYF,TGTGCCAGCAGCATCGGGACAGGGAGCTACGAGCAGTACTTC
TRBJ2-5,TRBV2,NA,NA,CASSEARQVQETQYF,TGTGCCAGCAGTGAAGCGAGGCAGGTCCAAGAGACCCAGTACTTC
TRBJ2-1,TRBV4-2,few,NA,CASSQATGSSSYNEQFF,TGTGCCAGCAGCCAGGCTACCGGCAGCAGCTCCTACAATGAGCAGTTCTTC
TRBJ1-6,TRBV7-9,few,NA,CASRSGGFRDSPLHF,TGTGCCAGCAGGTCCGGGGGGTTTAGGGATTCACCCCTCCACTTT
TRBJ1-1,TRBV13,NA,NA,CASSLLSEMNTEAFF,TGTGCCAGCAGCTTATTATCGGAGATGAACACTGAAGCTTTCTTT
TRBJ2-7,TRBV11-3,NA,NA,CASSPLPLYEQYF,TGTGCCAGCAGTCCCCTCCCCCTCTACGAGCAGTACTTC